The entry below gives a single T cell receptor beta chain sequence along with its context. Its antigen is still unknown. These data are taken from a study of human T cells and chemical hapten exposure. Study results and caveats: The number of TCRs above 1 in 1000 frequency did not change after DPC sensitization.

The authors' total RNA extraction used unfractionated whole blood. The CDR3 spans 15 residues. Germline CDR1 reads SGDLS; CDR2 reads YYNGEE. Trimming cost V 0 bases and J 0 bases, with 7 bases left between them. Per the original methods: Samples ranged from about 20,000 to 700,000 TCRs, with a median of approximately 90,000. TCRdb reprocessed the 5' RACE reads with MiXCR, giving one entry per CDR3 protein. What appears here as the V and J calls and clone size reflects TCRdb's work, not the paper's. The sample lists under 150,000 distinct CDR3 sequences, around 20% seen once, with roughly 3.1% in the top ten.

The rearrangement links TRBV9 to TRBJ1-5; weak D call: TRBD1 (5 bases). This receptor was taken from a human donor in good health. CDR3 DNA sequence: TGTGCCAGCAGCGTAGGGGGGTATAGCAATCAGCCCCAGCATTTT. This encodes CASSVGGYSNQPQHF.